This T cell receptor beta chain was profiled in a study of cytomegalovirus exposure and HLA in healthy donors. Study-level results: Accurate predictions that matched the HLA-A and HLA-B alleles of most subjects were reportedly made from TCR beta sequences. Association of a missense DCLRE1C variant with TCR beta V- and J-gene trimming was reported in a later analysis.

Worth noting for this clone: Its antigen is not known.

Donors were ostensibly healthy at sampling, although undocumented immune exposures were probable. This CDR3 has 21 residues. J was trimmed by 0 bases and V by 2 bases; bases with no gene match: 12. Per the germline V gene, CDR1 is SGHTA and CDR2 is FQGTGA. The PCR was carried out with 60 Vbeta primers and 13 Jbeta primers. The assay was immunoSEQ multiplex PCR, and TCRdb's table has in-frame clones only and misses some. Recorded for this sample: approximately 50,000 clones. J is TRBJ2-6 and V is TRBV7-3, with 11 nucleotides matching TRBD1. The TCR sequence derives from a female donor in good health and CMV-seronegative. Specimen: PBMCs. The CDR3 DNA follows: TGTGCCAGCAGCTTAGACCGCTGGGACAGGGGGTCGAGCTCTGGGGCCAACGTCCTGACTTTC. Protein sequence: CASSLDRWDRGSSSGANVLTF.